These 9 T cell receptor beta chains were sequenced from one sample in a study of neoadjuvant anti-PD-1 for oral cavity cancer. Data came from immunoSEQ multiplex PCR; TCRdb stores just in-frame clones and leaves some out. There are 65,000 to 95,000 clones in the sample; about 80% occur only once, and around 3% lies in the top ten. The source was PBMCs, collected before nivolumab (anti-PD-1) treatment. The receptors derive from a person between 40 and 85 years old with oral cavity squamous cell carcinoma.

In its sample, this clone was seen a few times. The V call is TRBV25-1, the J call TRBJ2-7, with 7 bases that match TRBD1. Germline loops: CDR1 MGHDK, CDR2 SYGVNS. V dropped 1 base and J dropped 2; count of bases not matched to a gene: 5. The CDR3 spans 15 residues. The CDR3 protein is CASSESGTVPYEQYF. Written as DNA, the CDR3 is TGTGCCAGCAGTGAATCGGGGACAGTCCCCTACGAGCAGTACTTC.

This clone showed up just once. V and J are TRBV28 and TRBJ1-2; D is possibly TRBD1 (5 bases). With 5 bases removed from V and 2 bases from J, the gap between germline ends came to 18 bases. The V gene's germline CDR1 is MDHEN and CDR2 SYDVKM. This CDR3 region has 16 residues. CDR3 amino acids: CASSPGTAAFNYGYTF. The CDR3 DNA follows: TGTGCCAGCAGTCCCGGGACTGCCGCCTTCAACTATGGCTACACCTTC.

V usage is TRBV19 and J usage is TRBJ2-1, with a possible D match to TRBD2 (6 bases). The germline CDR1 and CDR2 sequences are LNHDA and SQIVND (reference sequence). CDR3 length: 15 amino acids. Deletions cut 3 bases from V and 3 bases from J, with 12 bases between. The CDR3 region is CASSIDVGGYNEQFF. CDR3 nucleotides: TGTGCCAGTAGTATCGACGTGGGGGGCTACAATGAGCAGTTCTTC. The full variable domain, rest sourced from reference TRBV19 and TRBJ2-1, is DGGITQSPKYLFRKEGQNVTLSCEQNLNHDAMYWYRQDPGQGLRLIYYSQIVNDFQKGDIAEGYSVSREKKESFPLTVTSAQKNPTAFYLCASSIDVGGYNEQFFGPGTRLTVL.

The chain uses TRBV30 and TRBJ1-5, with D uncertain. The germline V gene encodes CDR1 GTSNPN and CDR2 SVGIG (reference sequence). This CDR3 is built from 13 residues. The ends were cut back, 0 bases at V and 4 bases at J, with 7 bases in the middle. The CDR3 is CAWSVQNNQPQHF. CDR3 DNA sequence: TGTGCCTGGAGTGTACAGAATAATCAGCCCCAGCATTTT.

This clone was seen only a few times. The chain carries TRBV2 and TRBJ2-7; 7 bases line up with TRBD1. This CDR3 has 15 amino acids. V gave up 3 bases and J gave up 1 base; unmatched junction bases: 6. Germline V gives CDR1 SNHLY, CDR2 FYNNEI. In DNA form, the CDR3 reads TGTGCCAGCAGTGATTACAGGGGTGAATCCTACGAGCAGTACTTC. Its protein is CASSDYRGESYEQYF. The full variable domain, in which reference TRBV2 and TRBJ2-7 provide the parts outside the CDR3, is EPEVTQTPSHQVTQMGQEVILRCVPISNHLYFYWYRQILGQKVEFLVSFYNNEISEKSEIFDDQFSVERPDGSNFTLKIRSTKLEDSAMYFCASSDYRGESYEQYFGPGTRLTVT.

The V call is TRBV2, the J call TRBJ2-7; D possibly corresponds to TRBD2 (6 bases). Germline V gives CDR1 SNHLY, CDR2 FYNNEI. The CDR3 has 13 residues. The V gene lost 2 bases and the J gene lost 7 bases, with 12 bases spanning the gap. This CDR3 is CASSERPRGEQYF. The CDR3 DNA follows: TGTGCCAGCAGTGAAAGGCCCCGGGGGGAGCAGTACTTC.

This clone was found a few times. This chain joins TRBV7-2 and TRBJ2-7, with 8 bases lining up with TRBD1. The trim removed 4 bases at V and 7 bases at J, leaving 6 bases unmatched. CDR1 is SGHTA and CDR2 is FQGNSA in the germline V gene. The CDR3 loop spans 13 amino acids. The CDR3 reads CASSSSRDREQYF. DNA of the CDR3: TGTGCCAGCAGCTCGTCCCGGGACAGGGAGCAGTACTTC.

The sample holds a few counts of this clone. This sequence joins TRBV7-7 and TRBJ1-5; perhaps TRBD1 as D (6 bases). The V gene's germline CDR1 is SSHAT and CDR2 FNYEAQ (reference sequence). The CDR3 totals 13 residues. The CDR3 bases are TGTGCTAGAACTTCGGGGGCGGATCAGCCCCAGCATTTT. Translating gives CARTSGADQPQHF.

The genes are TRBV4-2 and TRBJ2-2; no reliable D call. Germline V gene data show CDR1 as LGHNA and CDR2 as YNFKEQ. The V end lost 0 bases, the J end lost 6 bases, and 8 bases lay between the germline ends. CDR3 length: 14 residues. The CDR3 region is CASSQDLFPGELFF. For the CDR3, the DNA is TGTGCCAGCAGCCAAGACCTCTTCCCCGGGGAGCTGTTTTTT.